The clone carrying this TCR beta chain was counted once. This entry is derived from a study of shared clonotypes between healthy human individuals. Germline V gene data show CDR1 as MGHDK and CDR2 as SYGVNS. CDR3 size: 16 residues. V shed 4 bases and J 6 bases; nucleotides not matched to a gene: 10. Replicate PCRs from sorted subsets contained roughly 220 ng DNA, which is around 30,000 T cell genomes. Using immunoSEQ multiplex PCR, the repertoire was profiled, and TCRdb retains in-frame clones only, with some absent. Altogether 550,000 to 700,000 clones are present, 60% to 75% being singletons, with the ten largest covering around 2%.

The genes are TRBV25-1 and TRBJ2-7; TRBD2 matches 12 bases. The sample comprised memory CD4+ T cells sorted from blood. Noted subset: CD45RA-negative fraction. This TCR derives from a woman aged 25 to 45 in good health. For the CDR3, the DNA is TGTGCCAGCAGTGGACTAGCGGGAGAGATTGTTAGCGAGCAGTACTTC. It translates to CASSGLAGEIVSEQYF.